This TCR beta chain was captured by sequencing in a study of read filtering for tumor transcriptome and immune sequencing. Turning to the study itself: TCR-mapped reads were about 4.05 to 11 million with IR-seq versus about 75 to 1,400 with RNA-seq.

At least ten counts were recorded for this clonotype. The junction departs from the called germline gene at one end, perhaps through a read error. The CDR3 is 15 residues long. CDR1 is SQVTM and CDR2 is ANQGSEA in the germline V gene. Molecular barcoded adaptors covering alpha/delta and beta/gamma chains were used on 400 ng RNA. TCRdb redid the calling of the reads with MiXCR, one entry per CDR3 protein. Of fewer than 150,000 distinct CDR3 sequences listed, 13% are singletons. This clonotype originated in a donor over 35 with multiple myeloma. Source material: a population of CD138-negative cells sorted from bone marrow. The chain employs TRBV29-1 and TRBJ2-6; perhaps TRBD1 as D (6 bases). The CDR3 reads CSVEGQFSGANVLTF. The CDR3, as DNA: TGCAGCGTCGAAGGACAGTTCTCTGGGGCCAACGTCCTGACTTTC.